Below, 10 T cell receptor beta chains from the same sample are listed, as sequenced in a study of cytomegalovirus exposure and HLA in healthy donors. The PCR used 60 Vbeta and 13 Jbeta primers. The protocol was immunoSEQ multiplex PCR, while the TCRdb copy is restricted to in-frame clones and leaves out a portion. The sample lists about 130,000 clones, approximately 77% occurring once. Source material: PBMCs. These receptors were taken from a woman in her forties in good health and CMV-seronegative.

The DNA for the CDR3 is TGCGCCAGCAGCCAAGTCGAGAGCTCCTACGAGCAGTACTTC. It yields the protein CASSQVESSYEQYF. This rearrangement joins TRBV5-1 to TRBJ2-7; unclear D gene. CDR3 length equals 14 residues. Germline V lookup: CDR1 SGHRS, CDR2 YFSETQ. Between the trimmed V and J ends, which lost 4 bases and 0 bases, there was a span of 11 bases.

In this sample, this clone turned up a few times. The chain combines TRBV14 with TRBJ1-2, with TRBD1 matching 9 bases. J lost 5 bases, V lost 6 bases, and 7 bases had no gene match. This CDR3 is built from 14 residues. CDR1 and CDR2 (germline): SGHDN, FVKESK. The CDR3: CASSPGTGMYGYTF. CDR3 bases: TGTGCCAGCAGTCCCGGGACAGGGATGTATGGCTACACCTTC.

The rearrangement uses TRBV25-1 and TRBJ2-5, with a tentative D call TRBD1 (6 bases). V was clipped by 1 base and J by 2 bases, with 8 bases between them. CDR1 is MGHDK, CDR2 SYGVNS, per germline. The length of the CDR3 is 14 residues. For the CDR3, the DNA is TGTGCCAGCAGTGAATTCGGACAGCAAGAGACCCAGTACTTC. It translates to CASSEFGQQETQYF.

This chain connects TRBV7-8 to TRBJ1-2; possibly TRBD1 for D (5 bases). Germline V gives CDR1 SGHVS, CDR2 FQNEAQ. V was clipped by 1 base and J by 6 bases, with 12 bases between them. The CDR3 consists of 14 residues. CDR3 amino acids: CASSLVPREDGYTF. In DNA form, the CDR3 reads TGTGCCAGCAGCTTAGTTCCCAGGGAAGATGGCTACACCTTC.

The chain employs TRBV7-9 and TRBJ1-2, with 8 bases aligning to TRBD1. Trimming took 5 bases from V and 4 from J; bases not matched to a gene: 9. Germline V CDR1 and CDR2: SEHNR, FQNEAQ (reference sequence). This CDR3 is 15 amino acids long. This chain's CDR3 is CASSAPGTGLYGYTF. The CDR3 DNA follows: TGTGCCAGCAGCGCCCCTGGGACAGGACTCTATGGCTACACCTTC.

The V call is TRBV9, the J call TRBJ1-4; 8 bases are a match to TRBD1. Per the germline V gene, CDR1 is SGDLS and CDR2 is YYNGEE. The trim removed 2 bases at V and 8 bases at J, leaving 8 bases unmatched. This CDR3 region has 15 residues. In DNA form, the CDR3 reads TGTGCCAGCAGCGTCGCACAGGGGGAAGGCGAAAAACTGTTTTTT. It encodes CASSVAQGEGEKLFF. Drawing the rest from reference TRBV9 and TRBJ1-4, the complete variable domain is DSGVTQTPKHLITATGQRVTLRCSPRSGDLSVYWYQQSLDQGLQFLIQYYNGEERAKGNILERFSAQQFPDLHSELNLSSLELGDSALYFCASSVAQGEGEKLFFGSGTQLSVL.

The genes are TRBV2 and TRBJ1-5; D possibly corresponds to TRBD1 (6 bases). CDR3 length: 16 amino acids. The V and J ends lost 5 bases and 4 bases respectively, with 18 bases between them. Germline V lookup: CDR1 SNHLY, CDR2 FYNNEI. CDR3 bases: TGTGCCAGCAGTTATCAGGGGCCCAGAGGGAATCAGCCCCAGCATTTT. It specifies CASSYQGPRGNQPQHF.

V and J are TRBV7-2 and TRBJ1-5; a weak D match, TRBD1 (6 bases). V was clipped by 6 bases and J by 6 bases, with 15 bases between them. Germline CDR1 reads SGHTA; CDR2 reads FQGNSA. The CDR3 sequence is 14 residues long. The CDR3 region has the DNA TGTGCCAGCAGTCGAGAACAGGGTCTTCAGCCCCAGCATTTT. Amino acid sequence: CASSREQGLQPQHF.

The chain carries TRBV7-9 and TRBJ2-5, with D perhaps TRBD1 (5 bases). The CDR3 is 15 residues long. The germline V gene has CDR1 SEHNR and CDR2 FQNEAQ (reference sequence). Deletions cut 3 bases from V and 1 base from J, with 12 bases between. The CDR3 DNA is TGTGCCAGCAGCTTCGTCCAGGGTATCCAAGAGACCCAGTACTTC. Amino acids: CASSFVQGIQETQYF.

The V call is TRBV5-1, the J call TRBJ1-2; 7 bases match TRBD1. Germline CDR1 SGHRS, CDR2 YFSETQ. After removal of 2 bases from V and 4 bases from J, the junction contained 8 bases not matched to a gene. The CDR3 has 15 amino acids. CDR3 residues: CASSFTGARIYGYTF. The DNA of the CDR3 is TGCGCCAGCAGCTTTACAGGGGCTCGAATCTATGGCTACACCTTC. Looking up the rest from reference TRBV5-1 and TRBJ1-2 gives the full variable domain: KAGVTQTPRYLIKTRGQQVTLSCSPISGHRSVSWYQQTPGQGLQFLFEYFSETQRNKGNFPGRFSGRQFSNSRSEMNVSTLELGDSALYLCASSFTGARIYGYTFGSGTRLTVV.